What follows describes a single TCR beta chain. Its target is unknown. This sample is part of a study of blood T cells in healthy people across ages. J was trimmed by 4 bases and V by 7 bases; bases with no gene match: 4. The CDR3 runs 13 residues. Germline CDR1 is MDHEN and CDR2 is SYDVKM. The authors ran a second PCR of about 7 to 11 cycles using a sample-barcoded 5' primer and a J-beta primer mix. TCRdb re-derived calls from the 5' RACE reads in MiXCR, one entry per CDR3 protein. The sample includes 1.5 million to 2 million distinct CDR3 sequences, roughly 27% seen only once; the top ten take 7.7%. Findings of the study overall: Naive T cell percentage by flow cytometry tracked strongly with beta diversity.

The chain couples TRBV28 to TRBJ1-5, with 7 bases that match TRBD1. The sequence was collected from a woman in her 30s in good health. The source material was blood. The CDR3 region has the DNA TGTGCCAGCACGGACAGGACGAATCAGCCCCAGCATTTT. Protein sequence: CASTDRTNQPQHF.